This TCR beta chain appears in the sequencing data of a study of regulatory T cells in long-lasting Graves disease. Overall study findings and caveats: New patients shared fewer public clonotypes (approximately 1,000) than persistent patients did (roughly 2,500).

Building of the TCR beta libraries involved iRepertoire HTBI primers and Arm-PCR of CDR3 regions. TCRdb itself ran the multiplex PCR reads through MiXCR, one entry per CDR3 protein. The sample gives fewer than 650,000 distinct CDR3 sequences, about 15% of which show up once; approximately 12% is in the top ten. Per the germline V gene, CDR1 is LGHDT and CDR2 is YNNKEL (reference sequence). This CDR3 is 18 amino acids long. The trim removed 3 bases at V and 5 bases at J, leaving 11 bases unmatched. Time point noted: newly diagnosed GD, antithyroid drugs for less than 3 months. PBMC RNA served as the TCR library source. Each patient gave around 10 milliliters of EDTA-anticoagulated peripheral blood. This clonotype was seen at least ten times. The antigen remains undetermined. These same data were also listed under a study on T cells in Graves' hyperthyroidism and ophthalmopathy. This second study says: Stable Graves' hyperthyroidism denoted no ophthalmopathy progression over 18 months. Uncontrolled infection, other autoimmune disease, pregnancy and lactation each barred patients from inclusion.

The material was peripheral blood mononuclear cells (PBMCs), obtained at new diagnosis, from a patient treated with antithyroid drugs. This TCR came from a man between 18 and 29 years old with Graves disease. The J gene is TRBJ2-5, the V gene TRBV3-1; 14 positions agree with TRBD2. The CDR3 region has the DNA TGTGCCAGCAGCCAGTCCCCGGGACTAGCGGGAGATTGGGAGACCCAGTACTTC. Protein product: CASSQSPGLAGDWETQYF.